This TCR beta chain was identified in a study of blood T cell repertoires in COVID-19. Profiled with immunoSEQ multiplex PCR; TCRdb holds only in-frame clones, not every one. The data contain 200,000 to 300,000 clones, about 82% of them singletons. The CDR3 spans 13 residues. Trimming left V 1 base short and J 2 bases short, with 5 bases between. The V gene's germline CDR1 is LNHDA and CDR2 SQIVND (reference sequence). The TCR sequence derives from a woman aged 80 or older with COVID-19, enrolled during active disease. The chain uses TRBV19 and TRBJ2-5, with D possibly TRBD2 on 5 matching bases. The sequenced sample consisted of peripheral blood. The DNA for the CDR3 is TGTGCCAGTAGTATAGGAGGGCAAGAGACCCAGTACTTC. It specifies CASSIGGQETQYF.